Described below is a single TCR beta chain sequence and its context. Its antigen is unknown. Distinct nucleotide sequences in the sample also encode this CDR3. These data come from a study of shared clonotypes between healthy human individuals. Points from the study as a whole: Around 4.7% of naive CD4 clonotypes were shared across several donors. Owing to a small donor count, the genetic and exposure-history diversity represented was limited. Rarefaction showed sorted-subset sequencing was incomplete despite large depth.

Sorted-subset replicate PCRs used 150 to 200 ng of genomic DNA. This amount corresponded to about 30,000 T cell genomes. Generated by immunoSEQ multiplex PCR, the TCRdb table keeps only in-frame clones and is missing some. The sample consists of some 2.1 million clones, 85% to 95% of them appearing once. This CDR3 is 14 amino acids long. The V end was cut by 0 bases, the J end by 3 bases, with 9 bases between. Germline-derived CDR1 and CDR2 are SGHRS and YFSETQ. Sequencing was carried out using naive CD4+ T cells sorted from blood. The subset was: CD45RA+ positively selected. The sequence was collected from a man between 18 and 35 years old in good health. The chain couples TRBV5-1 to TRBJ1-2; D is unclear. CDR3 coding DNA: TGCGCCAGCAGCTTGGAGGATGGGGACTATGGCTACACCTTC. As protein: CASSLEDGDYGYTF.